The 17 T cell receptor beta chains given below trace back to one sample, sequenced in a study of vaccination and CD4 T cells after COVID-19. Sequencing of the DNA from cultured CD4+ T cells was carried out with the Oncomine TCR Beta short-read assay. Each CDR3 protein gets one entry after TCRdb re-called the PCR reads with MiXCR. The sample includes around 8,100 distinct CDR3 sequences, approximately 50% seen only once; the top ten take approximately 22%. Treatment in this sample: approximately 9-day PBMC culture with coronavirus spike peptide pools or control peptides (ViraFEST assay). No antigen is known for these receptors. Sequenced: CD4+ T cells from blood, cultured in vitro. Receptors were obtained from a human donor who had recovered from COVID-19.

This clonotype showed up just a few times. The CDR3 protein is CASSLSGGGYTF. The CDR3 DNA is TGTGCCAGCAGCCTAAGTGGGGGGGGCTACACCTTC. This rearrangement joins TRBV7-3 to TRBJ1-2, with D tentatively TRBD1 (5 bases). Germline assignment: CDR1 SGHTA and CDR2 FQGTGA. V was clipped by 5 bases and J by 8 bases, with 12 bases between them. This CDR3 is built from 12 residues.

This clonotype turned up a few times. The rearrangement links TRBV27 to TRBJ2-7, with 9 positions matching TRBD1. V lost 3 bases and J lost 3; bases outside the gene matches: 12. The CDR3 has 17 residues. Germline assignment: CDR1 MNHEY and CDR2 SMNVEV (reference sequence). The CDR3: CASSFTPLTGGIYEQYF. DNA of the CDR3: TGTGCCAGCAGTTTTACCCCTCTGACAGGGGGAATCTACGAGCAGTACTTC.

This chain joins TRBV2 and TRBJ1-1; no definite D call. The CDR3 length is 12 residues. Trimming removed 7 bases from V and 1 base from J, with 7 bases in between. The V gene's germline CDR1 is SNHLY and CDR2 FYNNEI. This CDR3 reads CASTSGNTEAFF. In DNA, the CDR3 is TGTGCCAGCACGTCGGGGAACACTGAAGCTTTCTTT.

The V gene is TRBV7-2, the J gene TRBJ1-1, with D perhaps TRBD1 (6 bases). The CDR3 contains 14 residues. CDR1 and CDR2 (germline): SGHTA, FQGNSA. V was clipped by 3 bases and J by 4 bases, with 12 bases between them. The CDR3 region has the DNA TGTGCCAGCAGCTTTGACAGCAGGGGCACTGAAGCTTTCTTT. Its translation: CASSFDSRGTEAFF.

The chain couples TRBV4-2 to TRBJ2-7; no firm D call. The CDR3 contains 13 residues. Germline V lookup: CDR1 LGHNA, CDR2 YNFKEQ. V dropped 0 bases and J dropped 3 bases, with 6 bases sitting between them. This CDR3 reads CASSQEEGYEQYF. In DNA form, the CDR3 reads TGTGCCAGCAGCCAAGAGGAAGGCTACGAGCAGTACTTC.

This clonotype was picked up a small number of times. J is TRBJ1-2 and V is TRBV20-1, with 11 bases that match TRBD1. V shed 0 bases and J 5 bases; nucleotides not matched to a gene: 5. Germline-derived CDR1 and CDR2 are DFQATT and SNEGSKA (reference sequence). This CDR3 spans 15 amino acids. CDR3 amino acids: CSARETGTGGYGYTF. The CDR3 DNA sequence: TGCAGTGCTAGAGAGACCGGGACAGGGGGGTATGGCTACACCTTC.

This clonotype occurred a few times. This rearrangement joins TRBV12-3 or TRBV12-4 to TRBJ1-1; tentative D call: TRBD1 (5 bases). CDR3 length: 12 residues. V lost 8 bases and J 5 bases, leaving 12 bases between the germline ends. The CDR3 bases are TGTGCCAGCGGTCCAGGGAGGACTGAAGCTTTCTTT. Translating gives CASGPGRTEAFF.

The chain combines TRBV20-1 with TRBJ2-2, with unresolved D. The CDR3 length is 13 residues. The germline V gene encodes CDR1 DFQATT and CDR2 SNEGSKA (reference sequence). The V end lost 4 bases, the J end lost 7 bases, and 13 bases lay between the germline ends. The CDR3 sequence: CSATYRLGGELFF. The CDR3 bases are TGCAGTGCTACCTACAGATTAGGCGGGGAGCTGTTTTTT.

This chain connects TRBV18 to TRBJ1-1; 8 bases are a match to TRBD1. The CDR3 spans 13 residues. Germline V CDR1 and CDR2: KGHSH, LQKENI. V lost 5 bases to trimming and J lost 5 bases; unmatched junction nucleotides: 4. CDR3 residues: CASSEQGATEAFF. DNA of the CDR3: TGTGCCAGCTCAGAGCAGGGGGCGACTGAAGCTTTCTTT. Full variable domain (missing parts from reference TRBV18 and TRBJ1-1): NAGVMQNPRHLVRRRGQEARLRCSPMKGHSHVYWYRQLPEEGLKFMVYLQKENIIDESGMPKERFSAEFPKEGPSILRIQQVVRGDSAAYFCASSEQGATEAFFGQGTRLTVV.

CDR3 sequence: CSAIPASGTNEQFF. CDR3 DNA: TGCAGTGCTATCCCGGCTAGCGGGACCAATGAGCAGTTCTTC. The chain carries TRBV20-1 and TRBJ2-1; 9 positions agree with TRBD2. The CDR3 contains 14 residues. J lost 6 bases, V lost 4 bases, and 7 bases had no gene match. Germline V CDR1 and CDR2: DFQATT, SNEGSKA (reference sequence).

This clonotype has a handful of counts. The V and J genes are TRBV19 and TRBJ1-5, with D uncertain. This CDR3 contains 15 residues. Germline V gene data show CDR1 as LNHDA and CDR2 as SQIVND (reference sequence). Trimming took 0 bases from V and 7 from J, leaving 13 bases between them. This chain's CDR3 is CASSIDRGYGQPQHF. CDR3 DNA: TGTGCCAGTAGTATAGATCGGGGTTACGGACAGCCCCAGCATTTT.

The rearrangement links TRBV7-9 to TRBJ2-7; TRBD2 matches 7 bases. V gave up 4 bases and J gave up 2 bases; unmatched junction bases: 5. This CDR3 has 14 amino acids. Germline assignment: CDR1 SEHNR and CDR2 FQNEAQ (reference sequence). The CDR3, as DNA: TGTGCCAGCAGCTCAGCCGGGGGGACCTACGAGCAGTACTTC. It translates to CASSSAGGTYEQYF. Full variable domain (missing parts from reference TRBV7-9 and TRBJ2-7): DTGVSQNPRHKITKRGQNVTFRCDPISEHNRLYWYRQTLGQGPEFLTYFQNEAQLEKSRLLSDRFSAERPKGSFSTLEIQRTEQGDSAMYLCASSSAGGTYEQYFGPGTRLTVT.

The V and J genes are TRBV19 and TRBJ2-7, with D perhaps matching TRBD1 (6 bases). V lost 3 bases to trimming and J lost 3 bases, with 15 bases between them. There are 15 residues in the CDR3. CDR1 and CDR2 from the germline V gene are LNHDA and SQIVND (reference sequence). The CDR3 region is CASSISGQVIYEQYF. The CDR3 coding sequence is TGTGCCAGTAGTATCTCGGGACAAGTAATCTACGAGCAGTACTTC.

This clonotype occurred a few times. The rearrangement links TRBV7-2 to TRBJ2-2; D uncertain. There are 13 residues in the CDR3. Trimming removed 6 bases at V and 6 bases at J, with 11 bases between. Germline assignment: CDR1 SGHTA and CDR2 FQGNSA. The CDR3 nucleotides read TGTGCCAGCAGAACCCCTGGTCCCGGGGAGCTGTTTTTT. Encoded protein: CASRTPGPGELFF.

As to this clonotype: One end of the junction does not line up with germline, which may come from a read error. The rearrangement links TRBV20-1 to TRBJ1-1, with a weak D call TRBD1 (6 bases). CDR3 length: 12 residues. Germline V gives CDR1 DFQATT, CDR2 SNEGSKA (reference sequence). The CDR3 bases are TGCAGTGCTAGACAGGGGAACACTGGAGCTTTCTTT. It is translated as CSARQGNTGAFF.

V is TRBV7-3 and J is TRBJ1-1; TRBD1 matches 7 bases. Losses at the gene ends were 2 bases for V and 4 bases for J; bases not matched to a gene: 1. The germline V gene has CDR1 SGHTA and CDR2 FQGTGA. The CDR3 has 13 residues. CDR3 bases: TGTGCCAGCAGCTTAGACAGGGCCACTGAAGCTTTCTTT. It encodes CASSLDRATEAFF.

This chain joins TRBV6-5 and TRBJ1-1; 7 positions match TRBD1. V shed 2 bases and J 10 bases; nucleotides not matched to a gene: 1. CDR3 length: 11 amino acids. Germline loops: CDR1 MNHEY, CDR2 SVGAGI. The CDR3 loop reads CASSYGTAAFF. In DNA, the CDR3 is TGTGCCAGCAGTTACGGGACAGCAGCTTTCTTT.